Below, 2 T cell receptor beta chains from the same sample are listed, as sequenced in a study of T cell responses to AZD1222 COVID-19 vaccine. Using immunoSEQ multiplex PCR, the repertoire was profiled, and TCRdb retains in-frame clones only, with some absent. This table holds 100,000 or so clones, about 83% found once. Sequencing was performed on peripheral blood, taken on day 0 of AZD1222 vaccination. These receptors all come from an adult in good health.

This clone was picked up a small number of times. The chain uses TRBV21-1 and TRBJ1-5; TRBD1, the table's D call, was not compared with the DNA. TRBV21-1 is a listed pseudogene. The CDR3 is 15 residues long. Here the CDR3 reads CASRIPTQCNQPQHF. The CDR3 DNA reads TGTGCCAGCCGCATTCCCACACAGTGCAATCAGCCCCAGCATTTT.

V gene TRBV6-5 combines with J gene TRBJ1-1; a weak D match, TRBD1 (5 bases). The V end was cut by 7 bases, the J end by 3 bases, with 12 bases between. In germline, CDR1 is MNHEY, CDR2 SVGAGI. The CDR3 covers 13 residues. CDR3 coding DNA: TGTGCCAGCATCCTGGGGGTTTACACTGAAGCTTTCTTT. It encodes CASILGVYTEAFF.